A single sample gave rise to the 29 T cell receptor beta chains below, sequenced in a study of regulatory T cells in long-lasting Graves disease. Time point defined: newly diagnosed GD, antithyroid drugs for less than 3 months. RNA extracted from PBMCs served as the sequencing template. For TCR beta, libraries came from iRepertoire HTBI primers and Arm-PCR of CDR3 regions. TCRdb re-derived calls from the multiplex PCR reads in MiXCR, one entry per CDR3 protein. The table has over 200,000 distinct CDR3 sequences, about 18% seen once. The same specimen was also included in a second study, on T cells in Graves' hyperthyroidism and ophthalmopathy.

Sample: peripheral blood mononuclear cells (PBMCs), taken at new diagnosis, from a patient treated with antithyroid drugs. These receptors were taken from a woman aged 25 to 39 with Graves disease.

This clonotype was seen repeatedly, ten times or more. In nucleotides, the CDR3 is TGCGCCAGCAGCTTGGGGCGGTATGGCTACACCTTC. Protein product: CASSLGRYGYTF. The V gene is TRBV5-1, the J gene TRBJ1-2; D is unclear. This CDR3 spans 12 amino acids. V dropped 0 bases and J dropped 5 bases, with 5 bases sitting between them. Germline lookup yields CDR1 SGHRS and CDR2 YFSETQ.

This clonotype was seen many times. V and J are TRBV20-1 and TRBJ2-4; D not certain. There are 15 residues in the CDR3. The germline gives CDR1 DFQATT, CDR2 SNEGSKA (reference sequence). V gave up 3 bases and J gave up 0 bases, with 12 bases separating them. The CDR3 protein is CSARTPSEAKNIQYF. Written as DNA, the CDR3 is TGCAGTGCTAGGACCCCGTCGGAAGCCAAAAACATTCAGTACTTC.

This clonotype was seen many times. V usage is TRBV5-1 and J usage is TRBJ2-1, with D perhaps TRBD1 (6 bases). CDR3 length: 14 amino acids. Trimming shortened V by 5 bases and J by 8 bases, and 17 bases separated the two germline ends. Germline CDR1 and CDR2: SGHRS and YFSETQ. The CDR3 spells CASSPGDNSYEQFF. The CDR3 DNA sequence: TGCGCCAGCAGTCCCGGGGACAACTCCTATGAGCAGTTCTTC.

This clonotype was found a few times. A much bigger clone sits one base away, suggesting this may be a read error. The gene calls are TRBV27 and TRBJ2-5; TRBD1 might be the D (6 bases). Trimming pared 5 bases from V and 7 bases from J, leaving 11 bases between. This CDR3 has 12 residues. Germline V gene lookup returns CDR1 MNHEY and CDR2 SMNVEV (reference sequence). The CDR3 reads CASSSRGPTQYF. The CDR3 DNA reads as TGTGCCAGCAGTAGCAGGGGACCGACCCAGTACTTC.

This clonotype was picked up many times. The chain joins TRBV20-1 to TRBJ1-1; D unclear. The germline V gene encodes CDR1 DFQATT and CDR2 SNEGSKA (reference sequence). The CDR3 length is 13 residues. CDR3 region: CSARNGLDTEAFF. The CDR3 bases are TGCAGCGCACGTAACGGGTTAGACACTGAAGCTTTCTTT.

This clonotype was seen at least ten times. This sequence joins TRBV4-1 and TRBJ2-3, with 11 bases identical to TRBD2. The CDR3 has 17 residues. With 4 bases clipped from V and 4 bases from J, the junction kept 10 bases outside the gene matches. Germline CDR1 and CDR2: MGHRA and YSYEKL. In nucleotides, the CDR3 is TGCGCCAGCAGCCTGACCCTAGCGGGGGGTCTCCCAGATACGCAGTATTTT. It is translated as CASSLTLAGGLPDTQYF.

This clonotype was found a few times. The V gene is TRBV10-1, the J gene TRBJ1-2, with TRBD1 matching over 8 bases. Germline lookup yields CDR1 WNHNN and CDR2 SYGVQD (reference sequence). V lost 6 bases and J lost 4; bases outside the gene matches: 16. The CDR3 consists of 17 residues. DNA for the CDR3: TGCGCCAGCAGATTACTCGAGGACAGGGTTCATTGCTATGGCTACACCTTC. Residues: CASRLLEDRVHCYGYTF.

The CDR3 DNA is TGTGCCAGTATGAAGGGGGGGGTTGGCTACACCTTC. Translating gives CASMKGGVGYTF. This chain links TRBV19 with TRBJ1-2; D may be TRBD1 (6 bases). Germline V gives CDR1 LNHDA, CDR2 SQIVND (reference sequence). V was cut by 7 bases and J by 7 bases, with 13 bases left in between. The CDR3 is 12 amino acids.

Worth noting for this clonotype: Just one base apart from a much larger clone, this may be a read error. As the CDR3 is not closed by the conserved phenylalanine or tryptophan, this likely results from a read error. This chain uses TRBV11-2 with TRBJ2-1; D tentatively fits TRBD1 or TRBD2 (5 bases each). V was shortened by 1 base and J by 9 bases, with 19 bases between the two germline ends. Germline V CDR1 and CDR2: SGHAT, FQNNGV. This CDR3 contains 16 residues. CDR3 residues: CASSLGGTPGTGEQFS. In DNA form, the CDR3 reads TGTGCCAGCAGCTTAGGGGGGACCCCGGGTACCGGTGAGCAGTTCTCC.

This clonotype came up a few times. Being one base from a much bigger clone, this may be a read error. This chain links TRBV11-3 with TRBJ2-7; D possibly corresponds to TRBD2 (6 bases). Per the germline V gene, CDR1 is SGHNT and CDR2 is YENEEA. CDR3 length equals 14 residues. This chain's CDR3 is CASSLHRDSYEQHF. The CDR3 DNA sequence: TGTGCCAGCAGCTTACACCGGGACTCCTACGAGCAGCACTTC.

This clonotype was picked up many times. Relative to the germline gene, one junction end is altered; a read error may explain this. The chain is built from TRBV7-2 and TRBJ1-5; D not certain. The CDR3 has 15 residues. Looked up from germline, CDR1 is SGHTA and CDR2 is FQGNSA. For the CDR3, the DNA is TGTGCCAGCAGCTTAGGGCCAGCAACGAATCAACCCCAGCATTTT. It encodes CASSLGPATNQPQHF.

At least ten counts were recorded for this clonotype. V is TRBV6-1 and J is TRBJ1-3, with TRBD1 matching over 7 bases. J gave up 0 bases and V 4 bases, and 6 bases lay outside the gene matches. Germline V lookup: CDR1 MNHNS, CDR2 SASEGT. This CDR3 comprises 16 residues. CDR3 loop: CASSADRASSGNTIYF. The CDR3 coding sequence is TGTGCCAGCAGTGCAGACAGGGCCTCCTCTGGAAACACCATATATTTT.

This clonotype was found many times. Its ends do not fully match the called genes, so a read error is possible. The V call is TRBV13, the J call TRBJ1-2; D not certain. The CDR3 spans 14 residues. Germline V gives CDR1 PRHDT, CDR2 FYEKMQ (reference sequence). The CDR3 sequence is CASSLGDAGYGYTF. DNA for the CDR3: TGCGCCAGCAGCTTGGGCGACGCAGGCTATGGCTACACCTTC.

For this clonotype: A much larger clone differs by one base, so this may be a read error. The chain links TRBV6-5 to TRBJ2-1; 8 nucleotides agree with TRBD1. Looked up from germline, CDR1 is MNHEY and CDR2 is SVGAGI. The CDR3 runs to 16 residues. CDR3 residues: CAGSYEYPGQGTEQFF. The CDR3, as DNA: TGTGCCGGCAGTTACGAGTACCCCGGACAGGGTACTGAGCAGTTCTTC.

In its sample, this clonotype was seen a few times. The chain links TRBV4-2 to TRBJ2-3; D could derive from TRBD1 or TRBD2 (6 bases each). The CDR3 is 15 amino acids. Germline CDR1 is LGHNA and CDR2 is YNFKEQ. The V and J ends lost 0 bases and 2 bases respectively, with 9 bases between them. CDR3 region: CASSQDGGPTDTQYF. The CDR3 nucleotides are TGTGCCAGCAGCCAAGATGGGGGGCCCACAGATACGCAGTATTTT.

V usage is TRBV4-2 and J usage is TRBJ2-7; 9 bases match TRBD2. Germline values: CDR1 LGHNA, CDR2 YNFKEQ. V lost 3 bases to trimming and J lost 3 bases; unmatched junction nucleotides: 3. CDR3 length: 14 amino acids. CDR3 loop: CASSHEAGGYEQYF. The CDR3 DNA reads TGTGCCAGCAGCCACGAAGCGGGGGGCTACGAGCAGTACTTC.

This clonotype was detected many times. V gene TRBV20-1 combines with J gene TRBJ1-1, with no clear D. In germline, CDR1 is DFQATT, CDR2 SNEGSKA (reference sequence). Trimming cost V 2 bases and J 1 base, with 5 bases left between them. The CDR3 runs 12 residues. CDR3 region: CSARPGNTEAFF. In nucleotides, the CDR3 is TGCAGTGCTAGACCGGGGAACACTGAAGCTTTCTTT.

This clonotype was seen a few times. The CDR3 bases are TGTGCCAGTACTACTCGAAGTTGGTATAGCAATCAGCCCCAGCATTTT. Amino acids: CASTTRSWYSNQPQHF. J is TRBJ1-5 and V is TRBV19; D remains ambiguous. CDR3 length equals 16 residues. V lost 7 bases and J 0 bases, leaving 16 bases between the germline ends. Germline CDR1 is LNHDA and CDR2 is SQIVND (reference sequence).

This clonotype was detected many times. The J gene is TRBJ1-5, the V gene TRBV2; D remains unclear. The germline V gene encodes CDR1 SNHLY and CDR2 FYNNEI. CDR3 size: 13 residues. V shed 4 bases and J shed 10 bases, with 14 bases lying between them. The CDR3 nucleotides read TGTGCCAGCAGTGGCACCATCGTAGAACCCCAGCATTTT. Its protein is CASSGTIVEPQHF. The full variable domain, with the rest looked up from reference TRBV2 and TRBJ1-5, is EPEVTQTPSHQVTQMGQEVILRCVPISNHLYFYWYRQILGQKVEFLVSFYNNEISEKSEIFDDQFSVERPDGSNFTLKIRSTKLEDSAMYFCASSGTIVEPQHFGDGTRLSIL.

The chain uses TRBV7-3 and TRBJ2-4, with 12 bases that match TRBD2. The CDR3 runs to 16 residues. CDR1 SGHTA and CDR2 FQGTGA come from the germline V gene. Germline trimming cut 3 bases from V and 1 base from J; bases unmatched to any gene: 1. The CDR3 is CASSLTSGGAKNIQYF. CDR3 in DNA: TGTGCCAGCAGCTTGACTAGCGGGGGTGCCAAAAACATTCAGTACTTC.

A word on this clonotype: This could be a read error, since a much larger clone is one nucleotide away. The genes are TRBV7-6 and TRBJ1-6; unclear D gene. The CDR3 spans 16 residues. V was clipped by 1 base and J by 8 bases, with 15 bases between them. The germline CDR1 and CDR2 sequences are SGHVS and FNYEAQ. The CDR3 loop is CASSLGAGKYDSPLHF. DNA for the CDR3: TGTGCCAGCAGCTTAGGGGCCGGTAAATATGATTCACCCCTCCACTTT.

Turning to this clonotype: It differs at one base from a far larger clone, so likely a read error. The gene calls are TRBV6-5 and TRBJ2-3, with D hard to call. TRBJ2-1 explains the end of the DNA better; the J call may be wrong. Per the germline V gene, CDR1 is MNHEY and CDR2 is SVGAGI. This CDR3 spans 11 amino acids. The CDR3 loop reads CACSYGWEQFF. In DNA form, the CDR3 reads TGTGCCTGCAGTTACGGGTGGGAGCAGTTCTTC.

This clonotype appeared a few times. Germline is not matched at one junction end, which may reflect a read error. The chain carries TRBV14 and TRBJ2-2; perhaps TRBD2 as D (5 bases). This CDR3 is 14 amino acids long. Germline CDR1 and CDR2: SGHDN and FVKESK. The CDR3: CASSQTPLPGELLF. The DNA for the CDR3 is TGTGCCAGCAGCCAGACACCTTTGCCCGGGGAGCTGCTTTTT.

Worth noting for this clonotype: One base away lies a much larger clone, so this may be a sequencing read error. The chain couples TRBV7-9 to TRBJ1-4, with TRBD1 matching 7 bases. The CDR3 totals 16 residues. The V gene's germline CDR1 is SEHNR and CDR2 FQNEAQ (reference sequence). CDR3: CAGSSFDRDTNEKLFF. In DNA form, the CDR3 reads TGTGCCGGCAGCTCATTTGACAGGGACACTAATGAAAAACTGTTTTTT. Supplemented by reference TRBV7-9 and TRBJ1-4, the full variable domain reads DTGVSQNPRHKITKRGQNVTFRCDPISEHNRLYWYRQTLGQGPEFLTYFQNEAQLEKSRLLSDRFSAERPKGSFSTLEIQRTEQGDSAMYLCAGSSFDRDTNEKLFFGSGTQLSVL.

With regard to this clonotype: A junction boundary mismatches the germline segment, possibly from a read error. The rearrangement links TRBV20-1 to TRBJ2-1; 7 nucleotides line up with TRBD1. Germline CDR1 reads DFQATT; CDR2 reads SNEGSKA (reference sequence). This CDR3 comprises 12 residues. CDR3 sequence (DNA): TGCGGTGCGACGGACAGGTACAGTGAGCAGTTCTTC. It is translated as CGATDRYSEQFF.

A remark on this clonotype: This may be a read error, as it is one base from a much larger clone. The chain couples TRBV3-1 to TRBJ2-5; 9 bases fit TRBD1. CDR1 and CDR2 from the germline V gene are LGHDT and YNNKEL (reference sequence). This CDR3 comprises 17 residues. The J segment lost 11 bases and the V segment lost 3 bases, leaving 19 bases of the junction unmatched. The CDR3 loop reads CASSQEAPGQGVDEQYF. The CDR3 bases are TGTGCCAGCAGCCAGGAGGCCCCGGGACAGGGTGTCGATGAGCAGTACTTC.

The CDR3 protein is CASSHGSTGQETQYF. The DNA of the CDR3 is TGTGCCAGCAGCCACGGGAGCACGGGCCAAGAGACCCAGTACTTC. The chain couples TRBV4-2 to TRBJ2-1; a possible D gene is TRBD2 (6 bases). The last part of the DNA fits TRBJ2-5 better; the J call may be wrong. The CDR3 loop spans 15 amino acids. Per germline, CDR1 LGHNA and CDR2 YNFKEQ.

This clonotype appeared a few times. The V call is TRBV4-1, the J call TRBJ2-1; possible D gene TRBD2, 7 bases. The CDR3 covers 16 residues. Trimming pared 5 bases from V and 2 bases from J, leaving 16 bases between. CDR1 is MGHRA and CDR2 is YSYEKL in the germline V gene. DNA for the CDR3: TGCGCCAGCAGCAAGGAGTCGGGGGGCCCCTACAATGAGCAGTTCTTC. This encodes CASSKESGGPYNEQFF.

This clonotype was found many times. The chain has TRBV12-3 or TRBV12-4 and TRBJ2-4, with D perhaps matching TRBD1 or TRBD2 (5 bases each). V was cut by 5 bases and J by 5 bases, with 7 bases left in between. The CDR3 consists of 12 residues. The CDR3 here is CASSGGQNIQYF. CDR3 sequence (DNA): TGTGCCAGCAGTGGGGGACAAAACATTCAGTACTTC.